The next 8 T cell receptor beta chains were all read from a single sample in a study of shared clonotypes between healthy human individuals. Using immunoSEQ multiplex PCR, the repertoire was profiled, and TCRdb retains in-frame clones only, with some absent. The table shows 600,000 to 800,000 clones, with roughly 72% occurring only once. What was sequenced was memory CD4+ T cells sorted from blood. Regarding subset: CD45RA-negative fraction. The receptor source for this set is a woman aged 25 to 45 in good health.

On this clone: The germline gene is not matched at one end of the junction; a read error may be the cause. The chain couples TRBV28 to TRBJ2-5; 7 bases map to TRBD1. Germline V gene data show CDR1 as MDHEN and CDR2 as SYDVKM. The CDR3 has 8 amino acids. Here the CDR3 reads CASGDRDF. Here the CDR3 DNA reads TGTGCCAGCGGGGACAGAGACTTC.

The chain links TRBV10-3 to TRBJ2-3; TRBD2 agrees at 9 bases. CDR1 and CDR2 (germline): ENHRY, SYGVKD. Trimming removed 3 bases from V and 1 base from J; junction bases left unmatched: 5. This CDR3 contains 16 residues. The CDR3 reads CAISDYTSGRTDTQYF. DNA for the CDR3: TGTGCCATCAGTGATTATACTAGCGGGCGCACAGATACGCAGTATTTT.

The V gene is TRBV5-1, the J gene TRBJ1-2, with D possibly matching TRBD1 (5 bases). V lost 4 bases and J lost 3, with 13 bases in between. The length of the CDR3 is 14 residues. CDR1 and CDR2 (germline): SGHRS, YFSETQ. The CDR3 reads CASSLLDRDYGYTF. The CDR3, as DNA: TGCGCCAGCAGCCTACTCGACAGAGACTATGGCTACACCTTC.

This chain uses TRBV23-1 with TRBJ1-3; possibly TRBD1 for D (6 bases). TRBV23-1 is designated an ORF whose function remains uncertain. V was shortened by 7 bases and J by 4 bases, with 20 bases between the two germline ends. The CDR3 length is 16 residues. CDR3 DNA sequence: TGCGCCAGCACCCCGACTCCTGCGACAGGCGGAAACACCATATATTTT. Translating gives CASTPTPATGGNTIYF.

The chain combines TRBV7-9 with TRBJ2-5; TRBD2 aligns across 11 bases. This CDR3 comprises 17 residues. CDR1 and CDR2 (germline): SEHNR, FQNEAQ (reference sequence). V gave up 4 bases and J gave up 4 bases; unmatched junction bases: 11. For the CDR3, the DNA is TGTGCCAGCAGCTACCGGACTAGCGGGCCAAGGGGAGAGACCCAGTACTTC. This sequence encodes CASSYRTSGPRGETQYF.

This rearrangement joins TRBV5-1 to TRBJ2-5; unclear D gene. From germline, CDR1 is SGHRS and CDR2 YFSETQ. The CDR3 totals 13 residues. V lost 4 bases to trimming and J lost 5 bases, with 12 bases between them. CDR3: CASSLSRVETQYF. The CDR3 coding sequence is TGCGCCAGCAGCCTGAGTAGGGTTGAGACCCAGTACTTC.

This clone came up many times. The rearrangement links TRBV19 to TRBJ2-2, with a possible D match to TRBD2 (6 bases). Trimming left V 2 bases short and J 6 bases short, with 16 bases between. CDR1 LNHDA and CDR2 SQIVND come from the germline V gene (reference sequence). CDR3 length: 16 amino acids. The CDR3 bases are TGTGCCAGTAGTATATTGCCCGGGAGTGGTGCCGGGGAGCTGTTTTTT. As protein: CASSILPGSGAGELFF. Full variable domain (missing parts from reference TRBV19 and TRBJ2-2): DGGITQSPKYLFRKEGQNVTLSCEQNLNHDAMYWYRQDPGQGLRLIYYSQIVNDFQKGDIAEGYSVSREKKESFPLTVTSAQKNPTAFYLCASSILPGSGAGELFFGEGSRLTVL.

This clone was observed many times. The chain has TRBV5-1 and TRBJ2-3; TRBD2 agrees at 11 bases. Germline V gives CDR1 SGHRS, CDR2 YFSETQ. The CDR3 totals 18 residues. J gave up 2 bases and V 4 bases, and 12 bases lay outside the gene matches. The CDR3 region has the DNA TGCGCCAGCAGCGTTGGCGCCTTACTAGCGGGGGCCACAGATACGCAGTATTTT. Translated: CASSVGALLAGATDTQYF.